The 20 T cell receptor beta chains given below trace back to one sample, sequenced in a study of T cells in Graves' hyperthyroidism and ophthalmopathy. The investigators amplified TCR beta CDR3 regions from RNA transcripts. A first-round RT-PCR of the TCR CDR3 used the HTBI primer set. TCRdb reprocessed the multiplex PCR reads with MiXCR, giving one entry per CDR3 protein. This sample carries about 520,000 distinct CDR3 sequences, roughly a quarter of them seen once, and the ten largest clones take about 11%. The sequenced sample consisted of blood. The receptors were sampled from a woman aged 30 to 39 with Graves' ophthalmopathy.

This clonotype was counted many times. The rearrangement joins TRBV28 to TRBJ2-2; no reliable D call. V was pared by 8 bases and J by 4 bases, with 11 bases between. The CDR3 has 13 residues. In germline, CDR1 is MDHEN, CDR2 SYDVKM. Here the CDR3 DNA reads TGTGCCAGCCAGTTCAGGATCACCGGGGAGCTGTTTTTT. Protein product: CASQFRITGELFF.

This clonotype was seen many times. The chain combines TRBV12-3 or TRBV12-4 with TRBJ1-5; 9 bases are a match to TRBD1. Trimming cost V 6 bases and J 6 bases; bases outside gene matches: 6. The CDR3 spans 14 residues. DNA of the CDR3: TGTGCCAGCAGCTCAGGACAGGGGATTCAGCCCCAGCATTTT. It yields the protein CASSSGQGIQPQHF.

This chain joins TRBV6-1 and TRBJ1-2, with 7 bases identical to TRBD1. The CDR3 is made up of 16 amino acids. Germline V gene sequence: CDR1 MNHNS, CDR2 SASEGT. The trim removed 1 base at V and 5 bases at J, leaving 10 bases unmatched. The CDR3 bases are TGTGCCAGCAGTGAAGTCGCAGGGGGGGGTGTGTATGGCTACACCTTC. Its translation: CASSEVAGGGVYGYTF.

The chain uses TRBV20-1 and TRBJ1-5, with D possibly matching TRBD1 (6 bases). V was cut by 4 bases and J by 0 bases, with 13 bases left in between. CDR1 and CDR2 (germline): DFQATT, SNEGSKA (reference sequence). The CDR3 extends over 15 amino acids. CDR3 region: CSAMKGGSSNQPQHF. Here the CDR3 DNA reads TGCAGTGCTATGAAGGGGGGGAGTAGCAATCAGCCCCAGCATTTT.

This clonotype was recorded at least ten times. The V gene is TRBV6-5, the J gene TRBJ2-2; 11 positions agree with TRBD1. The length of the CDR3 is 14 residues. Germline CDR1 reads MNHEY; CDR2 reads SVGAGI. V gave up 4 bases and J gave up 7 bases; unmatched junction bases: 2. CDR3 DNA: TGTGCCAGCAGTTGGGACAGGGGGGGCGGGGAGCTGTTTTTT. It yields the protein CASSWDRGGGELFF.

This clonotype was seen only a few times. The chain has TRBV12-3 or TRBV12-4 and TRBJ1-1; the D is unclear. The ends were cut back, 6 bases at V and 6 bases at J, with 11 bases in the middle. The CDR3 totals 12 residues. The CDR3 nucleotides read TGTGCCAGCAGATCCATAAGCCCTGAAGCTTTCTTT. Its protein product is CASRSISPEAFF.

At least ten counts were recorded for this clonotype. V is TRBV6-5 and J is TRBJ1-2; D unresolved. CDR3 length: 14 amino acids. CDR1 MNHEY and CDR2 SVGAGI come from the germline V gene. Trimming shortened V by 5 bases and J by 3 bases, and 13 bases separated the two germline ends. CDR3 nucleotides: TGTGCCAGCAGTCCGGGTATCTCTGACTATGGCTACACCTTC. Its protein product is CASSPGISDYGYTF.

This clonotype was counted many times. The rearrangement uses TRBV7-2 and TRBJ2-7, with TRBD2 matching 9 bases. Germline V gene data show CDR1 as SGHTA and CDR2 as FQGNSA. The CDR3 extends over 18 amino acids. V was clipped by 0 bases and J by 1 base; unmatched bases: 10. The chain's CDR3 is CASSLAIRRGGGSYEQYF. Written as DNA, the CDR3 is TGTGCCAGCAGCTTAGCGATTCGGCGGGGGGGCGGATCCTACGAGCAGTACTTC. Variable domain in full (rest from reference TRBV7-2 and TRBJ2-7): GAGVSQSPSNKVTEKGKDVELRCDPISGHTALYWYRQSLGQGLEFLIYFQGNSAPDKSGLPSDRFSAERTGGSVSTLTIQRTQQEDSAVYLCASSLAIRRGGGSYEQYFGPGTRLTVT.

This clonotype was counted ten times or more. The chain has TRBV27 and TRBJ1-2, with TRBD1 identical over 7 bases. The CDR3 is 15 amino acids. The V gene end was trimmed by 7 bases and the J gene end by 3 bases; junction bases not matched to a gene: 11. Germline values: CDR1 MNHEY, CDR2 SMNVEV (reference sequence). CDR3 DNA sequence: TGTGCCAGCATGAAGGGAGGGGGCGCCCACTATGGCTACACCTTC. This codes for CASMKGGGAHYGYTF.

There are many counts of this clonotype. The rearrangement uses TRBV7-8 and TRBJ2-7, with D tentatively TRBD1 (5 bases). The CDR3 has 15 residues. With 1 base removed from V and 3 bases from J, the gap between germline ends came to 13 bases. Germline CDR1 and CDR2: SGHVS and FQNEAQ. The DNA of the CDR3 is TGTGCCAGCAGCTTAGAGGGCGACAGAGGCTACGAGCAGTACTTC. Residues: CASSLEGDRGYEQYF.

This clonotype was found a few times. CDR3 sequence reads: CSADSDLPGSGNQPQHF. The CDR3 DNA reads as TGCAGTGCTGACTCTGACCTTCCGGGTTCGGGCAATCAGCCCCAGCATTTT. The J gene is TRBJ1-5, the V gene TRBV20-1; D is undetermined. Trimming cost V 5 bases and J 2 bases, with 22 bases left between them. CDR3 length: 17 residues. Germline V gene sequence: CDR1 DFQATT, CDR2 SNEGSKA (reference sequence).

This clonotype was detected many times. The chain uses TRBV7-2 and TRBJ2-2; D remains unclear. Germline V lookup: CDR1 SGHTA, CDR2 FQGNSA. This CDR3 is 15 amino acids long. V lost 0 bases and J lost 0, with 5 bases in between. CDR3 loop: CASSLATANTGELFF. Written as DNA, the CDR3 is TGTGCCAGCAGCTTAGCGACGGCGAACACCGGGGAGCTGTTTTTT.

This clonotype was found many times. The gene calls are TRBV6-2 or TRBV6-3 and TRBJ1-1; no reliable D call. Germline V gene sequence: CDR1 MNHEY, CDR2 SVGEGT. CDR3 length equals 13 residues. Trimming took 4 bases from V and 2 from J, leaving 8 bases between them. DNA of the CDR3: TGTGCCAGCAGTTTTACAGATAACACTGAAGCTTTCTTT. This codes for CASSFTDNTEAFF.

This clonotype was seen repeatedly, ten times or more. V usage is TRBV9 and J usage is TRBJ2-2, with D possibly TRBD1 on 6 matching bases. This CDR3 is 15 amino acids long. In germline, CDR1 is SGDLS, CDR2 YYNGEE. Trimming took 2 bases from V and 6 from J, leaving 14 bases between them. The CDR3 DNA follows: TGTGCCAGCAGCGTCAGGGGCGAGACCGCCGGGGAGCTGTTTTTT. Translated, it gives CASSVRGETAGELFF.

This clonotype came up many times. The rearrangement uses TRBV7-8 and TRBJ1-1; D is possibly TRBD1 (5 bases). Germline CDR1 and CDR2: SGHVS and FQNEAQ. The CDR3 runs to 18 residues. The V end lost 4 bases, the J end lost 0 bases, and 21 bases lay between the germline ends. The CDR3 bases are TGTGCCAGCAGCTCTTCGGACACCGCATCTTCCATGAACACTGAAGCTTTCTTT. Translated, it gives CASSSSDTASSMNTEAFF.

This clonotype was counted ten times or more. V is TRBV4-1 and J is TRBJ1-2; 8 bases agree with TRBD1. CDR3 size: 16 residues. Trimming took 0 bases from V and 8 from J; bases not matched to a gene: 11. Germline V gene data show CDR1 as MGHRA and CDR2 as YSYEKL. CDR3: CASSQEGSGQVGGYTF. CDR3 DNA: TGCGCCAGCAGCCAAGAAGGGTCGGGACAGGTAGGAGGCTACACCTTC.

Many counts were recorded for this clonotype. J is TRBJ1-1 and V is TRBV5-1; D perhaps matches TRBD1 (6 bases). V lost 6 bases to trimming and J lost 6 bases, with 15 bases between them. Per germline, CDR1 SGHRS and CDR2 YFSETQ. The CDR3 spans 13 residues. CDR3 bases: TGCGCCAGCACCCAGGGGTGGGCAGCTGAAGCTTTCTTT. It yields the protein CASTQGWAAEAFF.

In this sample, this clonotype turned up many times. CDR3 nucleotide sequence: TGTGCCAGCAGTTACTCGAGGCAGGGAGGGGTGAACACTGAAGCTTTCTTT. Its protein is CASSYSRQGGVNTEAFF. The chain joins TRBV6-2 or TRBV6-3 to TRBJ1-1; D might be TRBD1 (5 bases). CDR3 length: 17 residues. Germline V CDR1 and CDR2: MNHEY, SVGEGT. The germline V and J ends were trimmed by 0 bases and 0 bases, with 14 bases remaining between them.

This chain uses TRBV9 with TRBJ2-7, with TRBD2 identical over 15 bases. The CDR3 contains 17 residues. V shed 3 bases, J shed 2 bases, and the junction held 6 bases outside the gene matches. Germline V gene data show CDR1 as SGDLS and CDR2 as YYNGEE. The CDR3 nucleotides read TGTGCCAGCAGCGGACAGGGACTAGCGGGAGGCCCCTACGAGCAGTACTTC. Protein sequence: CASSGQGLAGGPYEQYF.

This clonotype has only a few counts. This sequence joins TRBV29-1 and TRBJ2-4, with D hard to call. Germline V CDR1 and CDR2: SQVTM, ANQGSEA. V gave up 1 base and J gave up 0 bases, with 4 bases separating them. The length of the CDR3 is 13 residues. The CDR3 loop reads CSVEGVAKNIQYF. CDR3 nucleotide sequence: TGCAGCGTTGAAGGGGTAGCCAAAAACATTCAGTACTTC.